The 2 T cell receptor beta chains below come from one sample, sequenced in a study of Tregs in tolerant kidney transplant recipients. Data came from immunoSEQ multiplex PCR; TCRdb stores just in-frame clones and leaves some out. The listing contains around 30,000 clones. Mixed chimerism was transient after nonmyeloablative marrow transplants from related graft donors. Sequencing was performed on CD4+ T cells from blood (PBMCs), taken 24 months after the transplant. The source of these receptors is a human patient who received a combined kidney and bone marrow transplant. Some of the T cells might come from the graft donor.

For this clone: The read gets to within 3 residues of the CDR3 end, and the germline J gene fills in the rest. The chain links TRBV5-4 to TRBJ2-3, with D unresolved. Germline CDR1 is SGHNT and CDR2 is YYREEE (reference sequence). The V and J ends lost 0 bases and 4 bases respectively, with 15 bases between them. CDR3 length equals 16 residues. The part of the CDR3 DNA that was read is TGTGCCAGCAGCTTGGAGGGCAGAAGTAGTGCAGATACG. It codes for CASSLEGRSSADT. The whole CDR3 protein reads CASSLEGRSSADTQYF.

Worth noting for this clone: The read is 3 residues too short to cover the CDR3 end, so that end is filled in from the germline J gene. The chain recombines TRBV19 with TRBJ2-6; 13 bases are shared with TRBD2. The CDR3 sequence is 19 residues long. Germline values: CDR1 LNHDA, CDR2 SQIVND (reference sequence). With 3 bases clipped from V and 4 bases from J, the junction kept 9 bases outside the gene matches. This chain's CDR3 is CASSIAPLAGGSGANVLTF. CDR3 bases read: TGTGCCAGTAGTATTGCCCCACTAGCGGGAGGGTCGGGGGCCAACGTC. The full variable domain, in which reference TRBV19 and TRBJ2-6 provide the parts outside the CDR3, is DGGITQSPKYLFRKEGQNVTLSCEQNLNHDAMYWYRQDPGQGLRLIYYSQIVNDFQKGDIAEGYSVSREKKESFPLTVTSAQKNPTAFYLCASSIAPLAGGSGANVLTFGAGSRLTVL.